Sequencing of this T cell receptor beta chain was carried out in a study of Ad26.COV2.S vaccination and SARS-CoV-2 variants. Points on this clone: As yet, its antigen is unknown.

Study-wide results and limits: Similar non-spike TCR breadth was seen in vaccine and placebo recipients. Marked by substantial breadth, spike-specific CD8+ and CD4+ T cell responses were reportedly seen after vaccination. Placebo recipients showed lower spike-specific TCR breadth than vaccinees.

The V gene lost 6 bases and the J gene lost 8 bases, with 17 bases spanning the gap. This CDR3 has 14 residues. Germline CDR1 MNHEY, CDR2 SVGAGI. Profiled with immunoSEQ multiplex PCR; TCRdb holds only in-frame clones, not every one. The table records more than 85,000 clones, around 81% of them present only once. This receptor was obtained from a human donor who had recovered from COVID-19. The chain uses TRBV6-5 and TRBJ2-1; weak D call: TRBD2 (7 bases). This material consisted of peripheral blood, taken after recovery from COVID-19. CDR3: CASRWGGPGDEQFF. CDR3 DNA sequence: TGTGCCAGCAGGTGGGGGGGGCCGGGCGATGAGCAGTTCTTC.